This passage covers 10 T cell receptor beta chains from one sample sequenced in a study of tumor and adjacent non-tumor tissue in lung cancer. This sample's RNA came from whole unsorted tissue. The normal lung tissue was taken more than 3 cm from the tumor edge. The library came from three nested PCR rounds adapted from ARM-PCR protocols. TCRdb redid the calling of the multiplex PCR reads with MiXCR, one entry per CDR3 protein. The sample shows 90,000 to 120,000 distinct CDR3 sequences, less than 75% of them seen only once. Sequencing used distant non-tumor lung tissue. These receptors came from a man aged 25-40 years with non-small cell lung cancer.

V and J are TRBV29-1 and TRBJ1-2, with D perhaps TRBD1 (5 bases). The CDR3 sequence is 13 residues long. Deletions cut 8 bases from V and 5 bases from J, with 18 bases between. Germline loops: CDR1 SQVTM, CDR2 ANQGSEA. CDR3 DNA sequence: TGCAGCACTTCGGACATTAGAGTGTATGGCTACACCTTC. Amino acids: CSTSDIRVYGYTF.

Worth noting for this clonotype: The conserved final phenylalanine or tryptophan is absent from the CDR3, which likely points to a read error. The genes are TRBV10-3 and TRBJ2-7; D unclear. The CDR3 loop spans 14 amino acids. V lost 3 bases and J lost 6, with 15 bases in between. Germline V lookup: CDR1 ENHRY, CDR2 SYGVKD. CDR3 protein: CAISDSNWDGEQYL. The CDR3 region has the DNA TGTGCCATCAGTGACTCGAATTGGGATGGCGAGCAGTACCTC.

As for this clonotype: The germline gene is not matched at one end of the junction; a read error may be the cause. The chain has TRBV20-1 and TRBJ2-7; 13 bases are a match to TRBD2. The CDR3 runs to 16 residues. The germline V gene encodes CDR1 DFQATT and CDR2 SNEGSKA (reference sequence). CDR3 sequence: CSASGTSGKSFYGQYF. The CDR3 nucleotides are TGCAGTGCCTCCGGGACTAGCGGGAAGAGCTTCTACGGGCAGTACTTC.

This clonotype was observed a few times. One junction end disagrees with the germline gene, perhaps due to a read error. J is TRBJ2-5 and V is TRBV20-1; the D is unclear. Germline CDR1 is DFQATT and CDR2 is SNEGSKA (reference sequence). CDR3 length equals 14 residues. CDR3 protein: CSAPIDPLLKTQYF. In nucleotides, the CDR3 is TGCAGTGCTCCAATCGATCCTCTCCTAAAGACCCAATACTTC.

Of note for this clonotype: The conserved phenylalanine or tryptophan is not found at the CDR3 terminus, so this likely reflects a read error. In DNA form, the CDR3 reads TGTGCCAGCAGCTTGGAAGGGTGGCGGAATTCACTCCTCCACTTA. Translating gives CASSLEGWRNSLLHL. The chain recombines TRBV11-3 with TRBJ1-6; D gene unclear. This CDR3 spans 15 amino acids. CDR1 is SGHNT, CDR2 YENEEA, per germline.

This chain connects TRBV7-9 to TRBJ2-2; 7 bases are shared with TRBD1. This CDR3 is built from 17 residues. With V trimmed by 5 bases and J by 0 bases, 9 bases remained unmatched. Germline values: CDR1 SEHNR, CDR2 FQNEAQ (reference sequence). CDR3 sequence: CASSRGGQNANTGELFF. CDR3 nucleotides: TGTGCCAGCAGCAGAGGGGGCCAGAACGCGAACACCGGGGAGCTGTTTTTT.

Turning to this clonotype: This may stem from a read error, because a much larger clone lies one nucleotide away. This chain connects TRBV12-3 or TRBV12-4 to TRBJ1-4; 8 nucleotides match TRBD1. The CDR3 totals 14 residues. V shed 5 bases and J 5 bases; nucleotides not matched to a gene: 4. DNA for the CDR3: TGTGCCAGCAGTCCGGGACAGGTGAATGAAAAACTGTTTTTT. Translating gives CASSPGQVNEKLFF.

Comment on this clonotype: This may arise from a read error, as a much more abundant clone is one base away. The chain employs TRBV29-1 and TRBJ1-2; D is uncertain. This CDR3 spans 12 amino acids. Germline lookup yields CDR1 SQVTM and CDR2 ANQGSEA. V shed 4 bases and J shed 6 bases, with 12 bases lying between them. CDR3 bases: TGCAGCGTTGTAGTTGACGGGGATGGCTACACCTTC. Its translation: CSVVVDGDGYTF.

As regards this clonotype: The junction departs from germline at one end; a sequencing error may be responsible. The chain employs TRBV6-1 and TRBJ2-1; D call uncertain. The CDR3 loop spans 13 amino acids. CDR1 is MNHNS and CDR2 is SASEGT in the germline V gene. This CDR3 reads CASSEILSDELFF. The CDR3 DNA is TGTGCCAGCAGTGAGATCCTTTCGGATGAGCTGTTCTTC.

With regard to this clonotype: The junction differs from germline at one of its ends, possibly a read error. The V gene is TRBV30, the J gene TRBJ2-3; D might be TRBD2 (5 bases). The germline V gene has CDR1 GTSNPN and CDR2 SVGIG (reference sequence). The CDR3 has 16 residues. The CDR3 DNA follows: TGTGCCTGGAGCCACCAGAGGGCGGGTTACACAGATATGCAGTATTTT. Its translation: CAWSHQRAGYTDMQYF.